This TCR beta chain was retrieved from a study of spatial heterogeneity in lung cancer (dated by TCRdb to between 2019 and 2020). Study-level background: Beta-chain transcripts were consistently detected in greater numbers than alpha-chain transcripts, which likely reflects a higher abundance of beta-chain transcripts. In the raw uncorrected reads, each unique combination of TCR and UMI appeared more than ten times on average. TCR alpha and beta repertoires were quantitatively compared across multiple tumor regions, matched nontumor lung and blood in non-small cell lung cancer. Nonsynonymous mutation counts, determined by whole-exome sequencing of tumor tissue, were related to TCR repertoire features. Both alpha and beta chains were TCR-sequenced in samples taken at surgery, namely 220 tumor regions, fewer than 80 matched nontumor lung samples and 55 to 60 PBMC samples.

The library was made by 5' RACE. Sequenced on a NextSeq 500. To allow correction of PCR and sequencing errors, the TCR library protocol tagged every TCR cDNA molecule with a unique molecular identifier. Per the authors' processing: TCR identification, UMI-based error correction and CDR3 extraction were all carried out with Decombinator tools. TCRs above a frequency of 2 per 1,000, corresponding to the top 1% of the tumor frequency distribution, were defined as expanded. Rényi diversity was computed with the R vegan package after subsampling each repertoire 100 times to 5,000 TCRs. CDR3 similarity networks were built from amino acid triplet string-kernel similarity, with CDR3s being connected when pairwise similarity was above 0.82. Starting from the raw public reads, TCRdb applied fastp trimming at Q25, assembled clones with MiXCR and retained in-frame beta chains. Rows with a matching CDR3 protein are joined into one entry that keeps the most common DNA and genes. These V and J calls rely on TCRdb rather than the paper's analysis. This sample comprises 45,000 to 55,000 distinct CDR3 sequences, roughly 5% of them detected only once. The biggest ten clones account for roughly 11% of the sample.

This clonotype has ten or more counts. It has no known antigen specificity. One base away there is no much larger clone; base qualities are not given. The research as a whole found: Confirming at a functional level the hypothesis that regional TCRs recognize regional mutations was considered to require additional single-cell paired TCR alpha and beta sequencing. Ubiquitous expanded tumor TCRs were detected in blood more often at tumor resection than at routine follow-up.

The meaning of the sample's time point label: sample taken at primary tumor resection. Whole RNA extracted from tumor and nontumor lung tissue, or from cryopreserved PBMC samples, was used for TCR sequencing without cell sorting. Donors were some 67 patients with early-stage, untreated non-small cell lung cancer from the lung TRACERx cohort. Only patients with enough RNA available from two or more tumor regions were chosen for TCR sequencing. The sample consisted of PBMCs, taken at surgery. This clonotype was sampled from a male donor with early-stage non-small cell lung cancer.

The DNA reads TGTGCCAGCAGTTTATTCCGGATGCTGGAGACCCAGTACTTC. Translated, this is CASSLFRMLETQYF. The chain uses TRBV28 and TRBJ2-5; the D segment cannot be called with confidence. Counted from cysteine to phenylalanine, this CDR3 has 14 amino acids. Kept here is only the CDR3 DNA, which spans 42 bases and is read in frame from base 1. V is cut by 1 base and J by 5 bases, and the space between the germline ends is 11 bases. According to the germline V gene, CDR1 reads MDHEN and CDR2 reads SYDVKM. Reference TRBV28 and TRBJ2-5 proteins supply the regions before and after the CDR3; the full variable domain is: DVKVTQSSRYLVKRTGEKVFLECVQDMDHENMFWYRQDPGLGLRLIYFSYDVKMKEKGDIPEGYSVSREKKERFSLILESASTNQTSMYLCASSLFRMLETQYFGPGTRLLVL.